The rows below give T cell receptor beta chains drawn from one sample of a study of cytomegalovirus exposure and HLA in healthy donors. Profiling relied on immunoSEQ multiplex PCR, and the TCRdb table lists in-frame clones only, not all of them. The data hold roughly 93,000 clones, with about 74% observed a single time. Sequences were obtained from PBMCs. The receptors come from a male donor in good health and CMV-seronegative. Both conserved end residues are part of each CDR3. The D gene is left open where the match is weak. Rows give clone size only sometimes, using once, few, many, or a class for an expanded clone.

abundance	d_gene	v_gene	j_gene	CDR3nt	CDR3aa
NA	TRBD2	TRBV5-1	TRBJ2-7	TGCGCCAGCAGCGGAGGACTAGGGGTCTCCTACGAGCAGTACTTC	CASSGGLGVSYEQYF
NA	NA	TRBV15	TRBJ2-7	TGTGCCACCAGCAGAGACAGGGTACTCCACGAGCAGTACTTC	CATSRDRVLHEQYF
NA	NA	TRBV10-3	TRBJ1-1	TGTGCCATCAGTGAGTCGCGGGGGCGCGGAAGGACTGAAGCTTTCTTT	CAISESRGRGRTEAFF
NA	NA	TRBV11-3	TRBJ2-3	TGTGCCAGCAGCGGTAGATTGGGGGCGGGGGCATCAGATACGCAGTATTTT	CASSGRLGAGASDTQYF
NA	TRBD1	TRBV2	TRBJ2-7	TGTGCCACCATGGGACAGGGGGGCTACGAGCAGTACTTC	CATMGQGGYEQYF
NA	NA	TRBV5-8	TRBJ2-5	TGTGCCAGCAGCAAGGGTGGGTCGAGGGCTCGAGAGACCCAGTACTTC	CASSKGGSRARETQYF
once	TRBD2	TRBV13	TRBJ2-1	TGTGCCAGCAGCCCATCCCGGGGACTAGCGGGACCTCGGAAGCAGTTCTTC	CASSPSRGLAGPRKQFF
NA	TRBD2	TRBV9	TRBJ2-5	TGTGCCAGCAGCGTATTCGGGGGGCAAGAGACCCAGTACTTC	CASSVFGGQETQYF
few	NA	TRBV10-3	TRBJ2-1	TGTGCCATCAGTCCCTTCGGATTAAACCCGGATGAGGGGGATTTTTACAATGAGCAGTTCTTC	CAISPFGLNPDEGDFYNEQFF
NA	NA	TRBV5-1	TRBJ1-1	TGCGCCAGCAGCTTGGGTGCAGGTCCGATGAACACTGAAGCTTTCTTT	CASSLGAGPMNTEAFF
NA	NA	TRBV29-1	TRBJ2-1	TGCAGCGTTGCCGATCCGGGGAGCTCCTACAATGAGCAGTTCTTC	CSVADPGSSYNEQFF
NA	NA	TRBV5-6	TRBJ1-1	TGTGCCAGCAGTCCCCTGCGGGGCAGAATGGACACTGAAGCTTTCTTT	CASSPLRGRMDTEAFF
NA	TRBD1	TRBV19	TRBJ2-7	TGTGCCAGTAGTACGACAGGGGACTCCTACGAGCAGTACTTC	CASSTTGDSYEQYF
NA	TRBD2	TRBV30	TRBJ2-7	TGTGCCTGGAGTACCCTACAGGGACTAGCGGGAGGTGAGCAGTACTTC	CAWSTLQGLAGGEQYF
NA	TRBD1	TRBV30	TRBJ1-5	TGTGCCTGGAGTCTCGGGACAGGGGTCCAGCCCCAGCATTTT	CAWSLGTGVQPQHF
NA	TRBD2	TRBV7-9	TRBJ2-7	TGTGCCAGCAGCTCAGAGAGCGGGATAATTTCCGAGCAGTACTTC	CASSSESGIISEQYF
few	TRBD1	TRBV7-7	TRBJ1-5	TGTGCTAGCAGCATCGGTCTGTACAGGGGAGGCAATCAGCCCCAGCATTTT	CASSIGLYRGGNQPQHF
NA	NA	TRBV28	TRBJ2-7	TGTGCCAGCAGTTCAGGGTTGTACGAGCAGTACTTC	CASSSGLYEQYF
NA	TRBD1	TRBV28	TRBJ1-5	TGTGCCAGCAGCAGGACAGGAGGGGACAATCAGCCCCAGCATTTT	CASSRTGGDNQPQHF
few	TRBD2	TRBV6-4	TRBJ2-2	TGTGCCAGCAGTGACTCGGCTAGCGGGAACACCGGGGAGCTGTTTTTT	CASSDSASGNTGELFF
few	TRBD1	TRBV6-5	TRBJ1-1	TGTGCCAGCAGCCTTCAGGGGGACACTGAAGCTTTCTTT	CASSLQGDTEAFF
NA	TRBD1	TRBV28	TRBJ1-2	TGTGCCAGCAGTTTACCGCCGGTACGGACAGGGGTTGAAGGCTATGGCTACACCTTC	CASSLPPVRTGVEGYGYTF
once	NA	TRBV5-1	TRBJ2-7	TGCGCCAGCAGCTTTCAGGGGACGACCTACGAGCAGTACTTC	CASSFQGTTYEQYF
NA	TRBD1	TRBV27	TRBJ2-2	TGTGCCAGCAGTACCCGACAGGGGGGCGACACCGGGGAGCTGTTTTTT	CASSTRQGGDTGELFF
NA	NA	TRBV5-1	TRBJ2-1	TGCGCCAGCAGCTTGGGGCAGGGGTTATACAATGAGCAGTTCTTC	CASSLGQGLYNEQFF
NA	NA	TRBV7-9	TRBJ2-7	TGTGCCAGCAGCCAGACAGGAATGGCCTACGAGCAGTACTTC	CASSQTGMAYEQYF
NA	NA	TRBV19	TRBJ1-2	TGTGCCAGTAGTTTCAGACTTGGCGGCTACACCTTC	CASSFRLGGYTF